The 13 T cell receptor beta chains in this list originate from one sample, sequenced in a study of blood T cells in healthy people across ages. A second PCR, run for about 7 to 11 cycles, used a sample-barcoded 5' primer plus a J-beta primer mix. TCRdb used MiXCR to reprocess the 5' RACE reads, holding one entry per CDR3 protein. This repertoire shows roughly 1.7 million distinct CDR3 sequences, about 32% found once; its top ten account for around 11%. Material: blood. The receptors stem from a young woman in good health.

V usage is TRBV15 and J usage is TRBJ2-1, with 15 bases matching TRBD2. This CDR3 comprises 18 residues. V shed 3 bases and J 4 bases; nucleotides not matched to a gene: 7. Germline V gives CDR1 LNHNV, CDR2 YYDKDF (reference sequence). The CDR3, as DNA: TGTGCCACCAGCAGCCCGGGACTAGCGGGAGGAACTTACAATGAGCAGTTCTTC. This encodes CATSSPGLAGGTYNEQFF.

The J gene is TRBJ2-5, the V gene TRBV9; weak D call: TRBD1 (6 bases). TRBJ2-7 explains the end of the DNA better; the J call may be wrong. The CDR3 totals 14 residues. Germline V lookup: CDR1 SGDLS, CDR2 YYNGEE. This CDR3 is CASSVDMGADEQYF. The CDR3 DNA reads as TGTGCCAGCAGCGTAGATATGGGGGCGGACGAGCAGTACTTC.

This clonotype was detected only a few times. The chain has TRBV10-3 and TRBJ1-1; 9 bases agree with TRBD1. The CDR3 totals 13 residues. Germline values: CDR1 ENHRY, CDR2 SYGVKD. Unmatched junction bases numbered 6, after V lost 10 bases and J lost 3 bases. The CDR3 nucleotides are TGTGCCACCAACCGGGACAGGGACACTGAAGCTTTCTTT. This gives the protein CATNRDRDTEAFF.

Details on this clonotype: This may stem from a read error, because a much larger clone lies one nucleotide away. Without the conserved terminal phenylalanine or tryptophan, this CDR3 likely stems from a read error. The chain uses TRBV29-1 and TRBJ2-7; D ambiguous. Per the germline V gene, CDR1 is SQVTM and CDR2 is ANQGSEA. The CDR3 contains 12 residues. Trimming cost V 3 bases and J 2 bases, with 8 bases left between them. CDR3 sequence reads: CSVDLGAYEQYC. CDR3 DNA sequence: TGCAGCGTTGATTTAGGTGCCTACGAGCAGTACTGC.

Turning to this clonotype: Its ends do not fully match the called genes, so a read error is possible. The chain combines TRBV18 with TRBJ2-5; D remains ambiguous. The CDR3 is 12 amino acids. Germline values: CDR1 KGHSH, CDR2 LQKENI. In DNA form, the CDR3 reads TGTGCCAGCTCACCACCCTTCAATACCCGGTACTTC. It translates to CASSPPFNTRYF. Complete variable domain (other parts from reference TRBV18 and TRBJ2-5): NAGVMQNPRHLVRRRGQEARLRCSPMKGHSHVYWYRQLPEEGLKFMVYLQKENIIDESGMPKERFSAEFPKEGPSILRIQQVVRGDSAAYFCASSPPFNTRYFGPGTRLLVL.

The chain combines TRBV15 with TRBJ2-7, with 7 positions matching TRBD2. With 3 bases clipped from V and 2 bases from J, the junction kept 10 bases outside the gene matches. Germline assignment: CDR1 LNHNV and CDR2 YYDKDF (reference sequence). This CDR3 is 16 amino acids long. CDR3 nucleotides: TGTGCCACCAGCAGCAGGTCCGGGACTATTGCCTACGAGCAGTACTTC. Translation: CATSSRSGTIAYEQYF.

Remarks on this clonotype: A read error may explain this, as a much larger clone is one base away. The chain links TRBV4-1 to TRBJ1-2; D is possibly TRBD1 (5 bases). Germline loops: CDR1 MGHRA, CDR2 YSYEKL. V shed 3 bases and J shed 4 bases, with 9 bases lying between them. The CDR3 spans 13 residues. Written as DNA, the CDR3 is TGCGCCAGCAGCCAGTCGGGGCCCTATGGCTACACCTTC. This sequence encodes CASSQSGPYGYTF.

The chain carries TRBV7-3 and TRBJ2-5, with 14 nucleotides matching TRBD2. This CDR3 is built from 18 residues. The germline V gene has CDR1 SGHTA and CDR2 FQGTGA. With V trimmed by 5 bases and J by 5 bases, 13 bases remained unmatched. The CDR3 DNA reads as TGTGCCAGCAGCCCGCGGACTAGCGGGGGGCCCCAAAGGGAGACCCAGTACTTC. Protein sequence: CASSPRTSGGPQRETQYF.

This clonotype has a count of ten or more. The chain joins TRBV7-9 to TRBJ2-7; 10 bases align to TRBD1. Germline V lookup: CDR1 SEHNR, CDR2 FQNEAQ (reference sequence). The CDR3 length is 15 residues. V shed 4 bases, J shed 0 bases, and the junction held 3 bases outside the gene matches. The CDR3 DNA is TGTGCCAGCAGCTCGCGGACAGGGGGCTCCTACGAGCAGTACTTC. Protein product: CASSSRTGGSYEQYF.

The chain has TRBV6-1 and TRBJ1-4, with no clear D. The CDR3 loop spans 15 amino acids. Germline CDR1 MNHNS, CDR2 SASEGT. Trimming took off 0 bases at V and 8 bases at J, with 13 bases between the two ends. Written as DNA, the CDR3 is TGTGCCAGCAGTGAAGCGCAAAGTTTGGGGGAAAAACTGTTTTTT. Encoded protein: CASSEAQSLGEKLFF.

This clonotype was counted between two and nine times. The chain carries TRBV20-1 and TRBJ1-1; 8 bases agree with TRBD1. V lost 2 bases, J lost 0 bases, and 2 bases stayed unmatched. The CDR3 loop spans 14 amino acids. Germline V gene sequence: CDR1 DFQATT, CDR2 SNEGSKA (reference sequence). The CDR3 reads CSARRTGLNTEAFF. In DNA form, the CDR3 reads TGCAGTGCTAGACGGACAGGGTTGAACACTGAAGCTTTCTTT.

This clonotype was observed a handful of times. The rearrangement links TRBV3-1 to TRBJ1-5; 7 bases line up with TRBD1. J was trimmed by 7 bases and V by 1 base; bases with no gene match: 4. This CDR3 spans 14 amino acids. Germline V gives CDR1 LGHDT, CDR2 YNNKEL (reference sequence). CDR3 sequence: CASSQGGTVQPQHF. The DNA for the CDR3 is TGTGCCAGCAGCCAAGGGGGGACAGTCCAGCCCCAGCATTTT. Together with reference TRBV3-1 and TRBJ1-5, the CDR3 gives the full variable domain: DTAVSQTPKYLVTQMGNDKSIKCEQNLGHDTMYWYKQDSKKFLKIMFSYNNKELIINETVPNRFSPKSPDKAHLNLHINSLELGDSAVYFCASSQGGTVQPQHFGDGTRLSIL.

The rearrangement uses TRBV3-1 and TRBJ2-5; D may match TRBD1 or TRBD2 (5 bases each). Germline assignment: CDR1 LGHDT and CDR2 YNNKEL (reference sequence). The CDR3 has 15 residues. V was clipped by 0 bases and J by 2 bases, with 10 bases between them. CDR3 coding DNA: TGTGCCAGCAGCCAAGACCCTTGGGGGCAAGAGACCCAGTACTTC. Its translation is CASSQDPWGQETQYF.